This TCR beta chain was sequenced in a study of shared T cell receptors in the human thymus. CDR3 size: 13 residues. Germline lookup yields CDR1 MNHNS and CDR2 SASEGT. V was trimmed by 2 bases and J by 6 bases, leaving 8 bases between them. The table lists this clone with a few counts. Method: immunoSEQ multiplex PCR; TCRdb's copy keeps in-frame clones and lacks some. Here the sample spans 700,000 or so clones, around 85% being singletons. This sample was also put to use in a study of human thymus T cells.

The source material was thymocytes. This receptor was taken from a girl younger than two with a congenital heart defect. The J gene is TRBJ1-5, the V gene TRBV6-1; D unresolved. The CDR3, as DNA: TGTGCCAGCAGTGAACGTCTATTTCAGCCCCAGCATTTT. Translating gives CASSERLFQPQHF.